This passage covers 14 T cell receptor beta chains from one sample sequenced in a study of vaccination and CD4 T cells after COVID-19. For these receptors, no antigen is known. With the Oncomine TCR Beta short-read assay, DNA from cultured CD4+ T cells was sequenced. One entry per CDR3 protein, called by TCRdb with MiXCR from the PCR reads. The sample carries 20,000 to 25,000 distinct CDR3 sequences, around 48% recorded once. The treatment is: roughly 10-day PBMC culture with coronavirus spike peptide pools or control peptides (ViraFEST assay). The sample was CD4+ T cells from blood, cultured in vitro. Every receptor here comes from a human donor who had recovered from COVID-19.

This chain connects TRBV27 to TRBJ2-5, with 7 nucleotides matching TRBD1. CDR3 length: 15 residues. Germline V lookup: CDR1 MNHEY, CDR2 SMNVEV (reference sequence). The ends lost 2 bases at V and 3 bases at J; junction bases unmatched: 6. The CDR3 here is CASSLAGTAKETQYF. CDR3 DNA: TGTGCCAGCAGTTTAGCCGGGACAGCCAAAGAGACCCAGTACTTC.

The chain joins TRBV2 to TRBJ2-5; possible D gene TRBD1, 5 bases. Germline CDR1 and CDR2: SNHLY and FYNNEI. V was trimmed by 8 bases and J by 3 bases, leaving 13 bases between them. The CDR3 is 13 amino acids. The CDR3 protein is CASRQLEKETQYF. The CDR3 DNA sequence: TGTGCCAGCCGACAGCTGGAGAAAGAGACCCAGTACTTC.

The V gene is TRBV5-1, the J gene TRBJ1-2; D is ambiguous. Germline V gives CDR1 SGHRS, CDR2 YFSETQ. The CDR3 consists of 14 residues. The V gene lost 4 bases and the J gene lost 4 bases, with 14 bases spanning the gap. The CDR3: CASSPTSPSYGYTF. Written as DNA, the CDR3 is TGCGCCAGCAGCCCCACGTCTCCGAGCTATGGCTACACCTTC.

This chain uses TRBV19 with TRBJ1-5; 7 nucleotides line up with TRBD1. Germline CDR1 LNHDA, CDR2 SQIVND (reference sequence). Unmatched junction bases numbered 7, after V lost 3 bases and J lost 2 bases. The CDR3 length is 16 residues. As DNA, the CDR3 is TGTGCCAGTAGTATTTACAGGGGTGGGGGCAATCAGCCCCAGCATTTT. Translated: CASSIYRGGGNQPQHF. Looking up the rest from reference TRBV19 and TRBJ1-5 gives the full variable domain: DGGITQSPKYLFRKEGQNVTLSCEQNLNHDAMYWYRQDPGQGLRLIYYSQIVNDFQKGDIAEGYSVSREKKESFPLTVTSAQKNPTAFYLCASSIYRGGGNQPQHFGDGTRLSIL.

The V gene is TRBV11-3, the J gene TRBJ2-3; 8 bases align to TRBD1. In germline, CDR1 is SGHNT, CDR2 YENEEA. V shed 5 bases, J shed 6 bases, and the junction held 10 bases outside the gene matches. CDR3 length: 15 residues. The CDR3: CASSAFGQGVDTQYF. CDR3 nucleotides: TGTGCCAGCAGCGCTTTTGGACAGGGAGTTGATACGCAGTATTTT. The full variable domain, its missing parts supplied by reference TRBV11-3 and TRBJ2-3, is EAGVVQSPRYKIIEKKQPVAFWCNPISGHNTLYWYLQNLGQGPELLIRYENEEAVDDSQLPKDRFSAERLKGVDSTLKIQPAELGDSAVYLCASSAFGQGVDTQYFGPGTRLTVL.

The chain uses TRBV20-1 and TRBJ2-3; either TRBD1 or TRBD2 may fit D (6 bases each). CDR3 length: 14 amino acids. Germline V gene sequence: CDR1 DFQATT, CDR2 SNEGSKA (reference sequence). The V gene lost 2 bases and the J gene lost 5 bases, with 14 bases spanning the gap. The CDR3 sequence is CSARRGAGQDTQYF. The CDR3 region has the DNA TGCAGTGCTAGACGCGGGGCGGGACAAGATACGCAGTATTTT.

This clonotype was observed a few times. The chain is built from TRBV11-2 and TRBJ2-1; the match to TRBD2 covers 8 bases. This CDR3 is 17 amino acids long. CDR1 is SGHAT and CDR2 is FQNNGV in the germline V gene. V lost 5 bases, J lost 7 bases, and 16 bases stayed unmatched. CDR3 coding DNA: TGTGCCAGCAGCCCCAAGTGGCGGGGGGAGTTGGGGAATGAGCAGTTCTTC. Translating it yields CASSPKWRGELGNEQFF.

Only a few counts were recorded for this clonotype. The V and J genes are TRBV11-2 and TRBJ1-1; TRBD1 is a possible D gene (5 bases). This CDR3 region has 14 residues. The V gene lost 2 bases and the J gene lost 1 base, with 8 bases spanning the gap. Germline V gene data show CDR1 as SGHAT and CDR2 as FQNNGV. In DNA form, the CDR3 reads TGTGCCAGCAGCTTAAGAAGGGGGAACACTGAAGCTTTCTTT. This encodes CASSLRRGNTEAFF.

A few counts support this clonotype. The chain recombines TRBV20-1 with TRBJ1-5; TRBD1 aligns across 9 bases. CDR1 DFQATT and CDR2 SNEGSKA come from the germline V gene (reference sequence). Trimming cost V 3 bases and J 4 bases; bases outside gene matches: 7. The CDR3 loop spans 15 amino acids. The DNA for the CDR3 is TGCAGTGCTAGTTACGGGACAGGGTCAAATCAGCCCCAGCATTTT. This encodes CSASYGTGSNQPQHF.

This chain links TRBV21-1 with TRBJ2-3; the table's D call TRBD1 went unverified against the DNA. TRBV21-1 is labeled a pseudogene. There are 16 residues in the CDR3. The CDR3 coding sequence is TGTGCCAGCAGCAAACTGGGACAGGGTATCACAGATACGCAGTATTTT. It yields the protein CASSKLGQGITDTQYF.

This clonotype has only a few counts. This sequence joins TRBV10-2 and TRBJ1-1; no firm D call. V lost 4 bases and J 3 bases, leaving 6 bases between the germline ends. The germline gives CDR1 WSHSY, CDR2 SAAADI. The CDR3 runs 12 residues. Here the CDR3 reads CASSGTDTEAFF. Here the CDR3 DNA reads TGCGCCAGCAGTGGGACTGACACTGAAGCTTTCTTT.

The CDR3 bases are TGTGCCAGCCCCCGTGGGGCAGTATCGCTTTCCTACGAGCAGTACTTC. It is translated as CASPRGAVSLSYEQYF. The V gene is TRBV2, the J gene TRBJ2-1; a weak D match, TRBD1 (5 bases). The DNA matches TRBJ2-7 better at its end, which makes the J call doubtful. This CDR3 is built from 16 residues. Per the germline V gene, CDR1 is SNHLY and CDR2 is FYNNEI.

The count of this clonotype is one. This chain joins TRBV28 and TRBJ2-5; D could derive from TRBD1 or TRBD2 (5 bases each). Germline assignment: CDR1 MDHEN and CDR2 SYDVKM. This CDR3 spans 15 amino acids. Trimming stripped 2 bases from V and 5 bases from J, with 15 bases between. CDR3 region: CASSLGGPFPETQYF. CDR3 nucleotide sequence: TGTGCCAGCAGTTTAGGGGGACCTTTCCCCGAGACCCAGTACTTC.

This clonotype was seen only a few times. This chain links TRBV5-4 with TRBJ1-1; the match to TRBD1 covers 7 bases. This CDR3 region has 15 residues. V gave up 4 bases and J gave up 1 base; unmatched junction bases: 7. CDR1 is SGHNT and CDR2 is YYREEE in the germline V gene (reference sequence). CDR3 residues: CASSPPPGGNTEAFF. The CDR3, as DNA: TGTGCCAGCAGCCCGCCCCCAGGGGGGAACACTGAAGCTTTCTTT.